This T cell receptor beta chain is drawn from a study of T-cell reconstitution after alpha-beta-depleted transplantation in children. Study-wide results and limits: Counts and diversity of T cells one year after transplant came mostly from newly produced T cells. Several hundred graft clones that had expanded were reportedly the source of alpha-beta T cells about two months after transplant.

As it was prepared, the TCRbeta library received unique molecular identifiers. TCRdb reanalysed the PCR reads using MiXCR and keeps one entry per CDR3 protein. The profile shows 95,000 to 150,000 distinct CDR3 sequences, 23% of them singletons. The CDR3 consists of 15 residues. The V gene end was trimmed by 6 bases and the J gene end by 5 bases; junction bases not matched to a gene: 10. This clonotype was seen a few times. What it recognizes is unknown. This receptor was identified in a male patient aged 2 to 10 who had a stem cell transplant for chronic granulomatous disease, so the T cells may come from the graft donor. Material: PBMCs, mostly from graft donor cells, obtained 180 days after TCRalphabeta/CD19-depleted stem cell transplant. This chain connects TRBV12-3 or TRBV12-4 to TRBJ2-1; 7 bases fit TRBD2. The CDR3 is CASSPGTIPDNEQFF. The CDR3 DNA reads TGTGCCAGCAGCCCGGGGACTATTCCCGACAATGAGCAGTTCTTC.